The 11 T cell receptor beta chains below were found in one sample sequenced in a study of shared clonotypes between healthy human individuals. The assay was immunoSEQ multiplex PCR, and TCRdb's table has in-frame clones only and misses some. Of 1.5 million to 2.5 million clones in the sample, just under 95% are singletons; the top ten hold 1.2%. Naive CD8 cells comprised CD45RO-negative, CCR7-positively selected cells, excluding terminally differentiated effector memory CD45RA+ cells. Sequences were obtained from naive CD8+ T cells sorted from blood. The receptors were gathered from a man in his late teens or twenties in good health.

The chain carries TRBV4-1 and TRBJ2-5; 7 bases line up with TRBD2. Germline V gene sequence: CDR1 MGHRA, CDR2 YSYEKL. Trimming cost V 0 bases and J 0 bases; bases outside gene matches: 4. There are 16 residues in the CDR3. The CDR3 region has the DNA TGCGCCAGCAGCCAAGAGGGGGAGGGAAACCAAGAGACCCAGTACTTC. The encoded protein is CASSQEGEGNQETQYF.

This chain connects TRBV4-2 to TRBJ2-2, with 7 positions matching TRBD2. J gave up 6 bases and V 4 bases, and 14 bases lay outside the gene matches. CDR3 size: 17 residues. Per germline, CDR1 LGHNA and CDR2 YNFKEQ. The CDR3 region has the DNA TGTGCCAGCAGCCCCCTTGGGGCGGGGGATACCGCCGGGGAGCTGTTTTTT. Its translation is CASSPLGAGDTAGELFF.

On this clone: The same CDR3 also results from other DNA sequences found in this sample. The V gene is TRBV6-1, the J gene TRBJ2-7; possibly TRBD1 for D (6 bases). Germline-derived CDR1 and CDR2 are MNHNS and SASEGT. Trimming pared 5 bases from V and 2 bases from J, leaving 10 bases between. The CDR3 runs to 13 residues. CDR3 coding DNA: TGTGCCAGCAGTTCGGACAGTCCCTACGAGCAGTACTTC. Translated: CASSSDSPYEQYF.

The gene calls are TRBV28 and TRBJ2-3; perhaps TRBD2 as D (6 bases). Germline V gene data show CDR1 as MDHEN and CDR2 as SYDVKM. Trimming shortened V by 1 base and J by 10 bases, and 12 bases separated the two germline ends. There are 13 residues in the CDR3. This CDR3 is CASSLFAGGAQYF. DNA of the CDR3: TGTGCCAGCAGTTTATTCGCAGGCGGGGCGCAGTATTTT.

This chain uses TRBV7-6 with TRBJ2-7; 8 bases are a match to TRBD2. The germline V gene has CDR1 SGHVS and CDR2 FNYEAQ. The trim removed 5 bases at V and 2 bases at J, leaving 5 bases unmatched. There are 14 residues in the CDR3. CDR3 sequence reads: CASSPGGWTYEQYF. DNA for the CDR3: TGTGCCAGCAGCCCGGGGGGGTGGACCTACGAGCAGTACTTC. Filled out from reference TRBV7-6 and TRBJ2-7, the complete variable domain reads GAGVSQSPRYKVTKRGQDVALRCDPISGHVSLYWYRQALGQGPEFLTYFNYEAQQDKSGLPNDRFSAERPEGSISTLTIQRTEQRDSAMYRCASSPGGWTYEQYFGPGTRLTVT.

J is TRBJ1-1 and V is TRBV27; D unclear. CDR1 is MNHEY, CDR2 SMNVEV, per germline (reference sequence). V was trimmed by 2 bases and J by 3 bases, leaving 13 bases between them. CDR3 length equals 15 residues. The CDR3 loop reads CASSLGSTADTEAFF. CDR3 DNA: TGTGCCAGCAGTTTAGGTTCAACGGCGGACACTGAAGCTTTCTTT.

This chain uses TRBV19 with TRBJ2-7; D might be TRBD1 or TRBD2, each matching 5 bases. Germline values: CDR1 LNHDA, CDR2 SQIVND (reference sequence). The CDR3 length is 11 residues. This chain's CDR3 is CAVGPNYEQYF. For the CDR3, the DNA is TGTGCAGTGGGACCCAACTACGAGCAGTACTTC.

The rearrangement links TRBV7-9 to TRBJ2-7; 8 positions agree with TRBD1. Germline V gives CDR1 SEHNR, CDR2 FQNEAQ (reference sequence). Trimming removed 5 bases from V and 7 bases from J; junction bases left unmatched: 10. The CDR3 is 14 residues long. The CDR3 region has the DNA TGTGCCAGCAGCCCGCGGAACAGGGGGAGTGAGCAGTACTTC. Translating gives CASSPRNRGSEQYF.

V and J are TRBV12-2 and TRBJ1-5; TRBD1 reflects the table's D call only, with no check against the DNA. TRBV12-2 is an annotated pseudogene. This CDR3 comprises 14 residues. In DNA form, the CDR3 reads TGTGCAAGTCGCTTAGGACAGGGTGACCAGCCCCAGCATTTT. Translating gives CASRLGQGDQPQHF.

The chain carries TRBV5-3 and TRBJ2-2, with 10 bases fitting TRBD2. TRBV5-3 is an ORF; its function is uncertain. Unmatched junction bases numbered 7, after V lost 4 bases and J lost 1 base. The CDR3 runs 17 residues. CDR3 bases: TGTGCCAGAAGCCCCCCTAGCGGGAGAGGGAACACCGGGGAGCTGTTTTTT. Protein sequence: CARSPPSGRGNTGELFF.

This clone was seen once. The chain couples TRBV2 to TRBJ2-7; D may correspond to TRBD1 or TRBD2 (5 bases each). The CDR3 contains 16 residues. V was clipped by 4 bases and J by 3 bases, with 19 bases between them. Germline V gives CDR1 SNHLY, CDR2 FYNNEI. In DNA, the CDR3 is TGTGCCAGCAGTGGGGAGACCGGGACCCACCTCTACGAGCAGTACTTC. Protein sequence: CASSGETGTHLYEQYF.